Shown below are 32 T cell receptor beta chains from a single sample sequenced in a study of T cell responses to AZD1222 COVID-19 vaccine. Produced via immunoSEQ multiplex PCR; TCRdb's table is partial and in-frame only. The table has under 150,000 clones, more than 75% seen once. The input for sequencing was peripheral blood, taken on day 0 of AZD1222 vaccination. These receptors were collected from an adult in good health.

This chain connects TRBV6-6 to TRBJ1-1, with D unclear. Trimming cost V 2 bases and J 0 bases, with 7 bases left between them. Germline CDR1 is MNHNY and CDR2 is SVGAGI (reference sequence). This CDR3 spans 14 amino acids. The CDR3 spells CASSYQEMNTEAFF. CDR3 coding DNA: TGTGCCAGCAGTTACCAGGAAATGAACACTGAAGCTTTCTTT.

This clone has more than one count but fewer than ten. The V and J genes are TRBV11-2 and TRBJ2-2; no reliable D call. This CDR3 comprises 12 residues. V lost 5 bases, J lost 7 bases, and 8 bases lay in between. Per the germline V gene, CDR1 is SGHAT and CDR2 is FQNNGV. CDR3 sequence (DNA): TGTGCCAGCAGCACGCCGGGCGGGGAGCTGTTTTTT. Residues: CASSTPGGELFF.

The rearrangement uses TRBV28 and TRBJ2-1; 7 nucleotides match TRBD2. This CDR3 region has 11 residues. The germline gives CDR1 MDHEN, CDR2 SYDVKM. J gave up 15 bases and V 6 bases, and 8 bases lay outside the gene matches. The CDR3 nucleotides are TGTGCCAGCAGGAAACTCGGGGGGTGGTTCTTC. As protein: CASRKLGGWFF.

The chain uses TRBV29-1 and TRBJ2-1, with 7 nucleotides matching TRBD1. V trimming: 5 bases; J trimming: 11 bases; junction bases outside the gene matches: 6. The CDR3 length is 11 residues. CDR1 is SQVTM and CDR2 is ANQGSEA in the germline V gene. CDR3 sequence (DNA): TGCAGCGTTACCGACAGGGTGAAGCAGTTCTTC. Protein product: CSVTDRVKQFF.

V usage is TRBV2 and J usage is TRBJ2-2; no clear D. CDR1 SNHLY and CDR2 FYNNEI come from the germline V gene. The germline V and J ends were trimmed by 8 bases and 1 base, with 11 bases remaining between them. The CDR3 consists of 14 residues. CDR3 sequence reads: CASRRIGNTGELFF. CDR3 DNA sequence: TGTGCCAGCCGAAGGATTGGGAACACCGGGGAGCTGTTTTTT. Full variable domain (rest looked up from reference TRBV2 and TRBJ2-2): EPEVTQTPSHQVTQMGQEVILRCVPISNHLYFYWYRQILGQKVEFLVSFYNNEISEKSEIFDDQFSVERPDGSNFTLKIRSTKLEDSAMYFCASRRIGNTGELFFGEGSRLTVL.

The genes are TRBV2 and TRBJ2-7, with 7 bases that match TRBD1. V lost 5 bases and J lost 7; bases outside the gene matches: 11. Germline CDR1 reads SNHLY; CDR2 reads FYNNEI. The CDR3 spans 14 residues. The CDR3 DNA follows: TGTGCCAGCAGTAGGGGCAAGGGGGCGCAGGAGCAGTACTTC. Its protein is CASSRGKGAQEQYF.

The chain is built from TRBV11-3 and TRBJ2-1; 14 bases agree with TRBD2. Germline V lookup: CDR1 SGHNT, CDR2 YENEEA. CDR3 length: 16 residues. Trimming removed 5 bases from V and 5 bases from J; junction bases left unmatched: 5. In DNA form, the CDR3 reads TGTGCCAGCAGCCCCGGACTAGCGGGGGGAAACAATGAGCAGTTCTTC. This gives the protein CASSPGLAGGNNEQFF.

Here the CDR3 DNA reads TGCGCCAGCAGCCAGGTTAACCACGGGGGGCTCTACGGAAACACCATATATTTT. Residues: CASSQVNHGGLYGNTIYF. V usage is TRBV4-3 and J usage is TRBJ1-3; the D gene is possibly TRBD1 (6 bases). The CDR3 runs 18 residues. V lost 3 bases to trimming and J lost 4 bases, with 22 bases between them. In germline, CDR1 is LGHNA, CDR2 YSLEER.

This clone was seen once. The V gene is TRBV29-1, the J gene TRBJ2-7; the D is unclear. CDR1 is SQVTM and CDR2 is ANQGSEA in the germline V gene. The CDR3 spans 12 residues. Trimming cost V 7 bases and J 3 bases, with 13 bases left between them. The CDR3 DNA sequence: TGCAGCGGGTCGGACGGATACTACGAGCAGTACTTC. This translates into CSGSDGYYEQYF.

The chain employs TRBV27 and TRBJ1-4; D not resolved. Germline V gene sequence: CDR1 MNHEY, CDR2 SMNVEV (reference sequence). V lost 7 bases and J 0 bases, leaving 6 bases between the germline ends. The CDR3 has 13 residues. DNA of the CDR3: TGTGCCAGCAAAAGCCCAACTAATGAAAAACTGTTTTTT. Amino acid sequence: CASKSPTNEKLFF. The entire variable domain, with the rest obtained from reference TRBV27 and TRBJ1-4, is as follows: EAQVTQNPRYLITVTGKKLTVTCSQNMNHEYMSWYRQDPGLGLRQIYYSMNVEVTDKGDVPEGYKVSRKEKRNFPLILESPSPNQTSLYFCASKSPTNEKLFFGSGTQLSVL.

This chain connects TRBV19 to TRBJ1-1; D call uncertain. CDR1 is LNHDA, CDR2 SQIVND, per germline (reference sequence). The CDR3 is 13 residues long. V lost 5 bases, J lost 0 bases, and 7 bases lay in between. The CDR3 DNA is TGTGCCAGTAGTTGGTGGGTGAACACTGAAGCTTTCTTT. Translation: CASSWWVNTEAFF.

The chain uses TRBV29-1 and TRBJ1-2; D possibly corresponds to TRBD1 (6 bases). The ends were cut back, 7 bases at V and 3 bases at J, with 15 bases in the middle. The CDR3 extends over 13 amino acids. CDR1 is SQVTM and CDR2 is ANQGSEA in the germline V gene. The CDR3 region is CSARGQGYYGYTF. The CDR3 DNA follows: TGCAGCGCCCGGGGGCAGGGATACTATGGCTACACCTTC.

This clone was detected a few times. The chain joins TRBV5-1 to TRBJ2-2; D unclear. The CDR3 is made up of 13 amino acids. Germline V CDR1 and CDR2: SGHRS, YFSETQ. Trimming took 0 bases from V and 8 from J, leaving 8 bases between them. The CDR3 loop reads CASSLVSPGELFF. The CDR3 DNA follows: TGCGCCAGCAGCTTGGTCTCGCCTGGGGAGCTGTTTTTT.

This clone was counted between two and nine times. CDR3 sequence reads: CASSMAGLSNQPQHF. Here the CDR3 DNA reads TGTGCCAGTAGTATGGCAGGGTTAAGCAATCAGCCCCAGCATTTT. The rearrangement joins TRBV19 to TRBJ1-5; possible D gene TRBD1, 5 bases. Deletions cut 3 bases from V and 1 base from J, with 10 bases between. The CDR3 covers 15 residues. The germline CDR1 and CDR2 sequences are LNHDA and SQIVND (reference sequence).

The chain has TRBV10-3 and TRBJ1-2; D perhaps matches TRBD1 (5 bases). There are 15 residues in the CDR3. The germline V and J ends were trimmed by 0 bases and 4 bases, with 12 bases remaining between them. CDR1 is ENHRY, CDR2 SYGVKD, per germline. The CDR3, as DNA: TGTGCCATCAGTGAGTCGATGGGGGAGAGCTATGGCTACACCTTC. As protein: CAISESMGESYGYTF.

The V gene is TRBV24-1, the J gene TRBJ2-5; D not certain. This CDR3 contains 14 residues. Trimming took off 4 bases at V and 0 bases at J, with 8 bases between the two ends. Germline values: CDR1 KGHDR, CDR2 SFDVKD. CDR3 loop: CATSDWTHQETQYF. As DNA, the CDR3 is TGTGCCACCAGTGACTGGACGCACCAAGAGACCCAGTACTTC.

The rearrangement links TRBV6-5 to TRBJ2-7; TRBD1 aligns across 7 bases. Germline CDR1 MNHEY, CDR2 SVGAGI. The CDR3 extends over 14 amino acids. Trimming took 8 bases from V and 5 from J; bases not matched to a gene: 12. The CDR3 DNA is TGTGCCAGCCTCCTGCGACAGGGTCACCACGAGCAGTACTTC. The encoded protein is CASLLRQGHHEQYF.

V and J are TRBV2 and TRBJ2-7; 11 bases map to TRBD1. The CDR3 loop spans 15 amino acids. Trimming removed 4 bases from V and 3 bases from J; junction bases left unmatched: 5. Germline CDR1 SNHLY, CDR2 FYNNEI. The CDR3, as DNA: TGTGCCAGCAGTGGGGGACAGGGGGTATTCTACGAGCAGTACTTC. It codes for CASSGGQGVFYEQYF.

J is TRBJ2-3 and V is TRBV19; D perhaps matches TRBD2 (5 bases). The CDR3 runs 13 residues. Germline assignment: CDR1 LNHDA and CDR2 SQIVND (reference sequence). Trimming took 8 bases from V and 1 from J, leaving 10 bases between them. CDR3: CASAGIGTDTQYF. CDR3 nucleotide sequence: TGTGCCAGTGCCGGGATCGGCACAGATACGCAGTATTTT.

In DNA, the CDR3 is TGTGCCAGCAGCTTGAAACCGGGCCGGAGCAATCAGCCCCAGCATTTT. Its translation: CASSLKPGRSNQPQHF. V gene TRBV5-6 combines with J gene TRBJ1-5, with D uncertain. Trimming shortened V by 1 base and J by 1 base, and 12 bases separated the two germline ends. The length of the CDR3 is 16 residues. The V gene's germline CDR1 is SGHDT and CDR2 YYEEEE.

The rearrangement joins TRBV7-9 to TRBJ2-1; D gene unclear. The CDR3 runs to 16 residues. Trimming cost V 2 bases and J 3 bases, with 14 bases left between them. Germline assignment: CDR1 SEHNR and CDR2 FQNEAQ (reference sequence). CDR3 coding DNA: TGTGCCAGCAGCTTACCCCGTGGGCAGAACTACAATGAGCAGTTCTTC. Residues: CASSLPRGQNYNEQFF.

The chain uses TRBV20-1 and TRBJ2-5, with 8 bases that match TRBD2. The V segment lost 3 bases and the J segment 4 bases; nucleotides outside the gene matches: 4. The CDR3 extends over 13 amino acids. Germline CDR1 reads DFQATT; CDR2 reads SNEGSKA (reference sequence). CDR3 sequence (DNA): TGCAGTGCTAGTTGGCTAGCGGGAGAGACCCAGTACTTC. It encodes CSASWLAGETQYF.

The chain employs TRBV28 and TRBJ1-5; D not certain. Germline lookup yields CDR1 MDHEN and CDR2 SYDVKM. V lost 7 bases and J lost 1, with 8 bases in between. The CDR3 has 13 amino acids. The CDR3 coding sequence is TGTGCCAGCACCCCGGACAGCAATCAGCCCCAGCATTTT. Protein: CASTPDSNQPQHF.

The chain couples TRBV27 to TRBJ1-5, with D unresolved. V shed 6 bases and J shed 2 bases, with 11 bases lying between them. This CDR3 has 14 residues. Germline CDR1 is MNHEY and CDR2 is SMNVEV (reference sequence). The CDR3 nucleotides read TGTGCCAGCAGCAGACATTGGGGCAATCAGCCCCAGCATTTT. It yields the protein CASSRHWGNQPQHF.

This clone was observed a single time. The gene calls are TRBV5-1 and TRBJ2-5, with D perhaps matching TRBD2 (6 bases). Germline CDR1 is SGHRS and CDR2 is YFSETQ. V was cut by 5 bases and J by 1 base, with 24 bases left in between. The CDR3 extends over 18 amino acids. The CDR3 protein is CASSKGSGRGGVQETQYF. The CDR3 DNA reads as TGCGCCAGCAGTAAGGGCTCGGGACGGGGCGGGGTCCAAGAGACCCAGTACTTC.

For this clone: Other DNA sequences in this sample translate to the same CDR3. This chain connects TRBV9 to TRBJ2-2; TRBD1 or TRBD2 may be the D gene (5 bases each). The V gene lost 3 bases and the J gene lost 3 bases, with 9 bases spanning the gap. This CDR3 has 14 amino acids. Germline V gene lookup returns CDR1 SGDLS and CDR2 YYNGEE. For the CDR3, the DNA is TGTGCCAGCAGCGCCCGAGGGGACACCGGGGAGCTGTTTTTT. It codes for CASSARGDTGELFF.

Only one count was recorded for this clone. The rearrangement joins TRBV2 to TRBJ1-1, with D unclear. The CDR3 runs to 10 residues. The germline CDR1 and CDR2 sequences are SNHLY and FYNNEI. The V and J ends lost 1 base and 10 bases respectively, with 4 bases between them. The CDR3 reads CASSEGGAFF. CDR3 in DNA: TGTGCCAGCAGTGAAGGGGGAGCTTTCTTT.

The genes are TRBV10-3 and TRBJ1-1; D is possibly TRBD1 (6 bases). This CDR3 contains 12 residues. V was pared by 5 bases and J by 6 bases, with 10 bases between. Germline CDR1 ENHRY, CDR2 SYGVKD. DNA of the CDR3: TGTGCCATCAGTCAGGGGATCGCTGAAGCTTTCTTT. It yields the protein CAISQGIAEAFF.

The chain's CDR3 is CASSLVESGFNEQFF. DNA of the CDR3: TGCGCCAGCAGCTTGGTCGAAAGCGGCTTCAATGAGCAGTTCTTC. The rearrangement links TRBV5-1 to TRBJ2-1; a possible D gene is TRBD2 (5 bases). The CDR3 sequence is 15 residues long. CDR1 is SGHRS, CDR2 YFSETQ, per germline. Trimming cost V 0 bases and J 6 bases, with 13 bases left between them. Drawing the rest from reference TRBV5-1 and TRBJ2-1, the complete variable domain is KAGVTQTPRYLIKTRGQQVTLSCSPISGHRSVSWYQQTPGQGLQFLFEYFSETQRNKGNFPGRFSGRQFSNSRSEMNVSTLELGDSALYLCASSLVESGFNEQFFGPGTRLTVL.

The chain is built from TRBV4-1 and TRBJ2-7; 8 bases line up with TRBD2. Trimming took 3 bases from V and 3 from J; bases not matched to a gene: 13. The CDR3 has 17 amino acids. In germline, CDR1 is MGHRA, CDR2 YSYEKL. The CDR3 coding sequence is TGCGCCAGCAGCCAGGACGAAGGACTAGCCTCCTTCTACGAGCAGTACTTC. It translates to CASSQDEGLASFYEQYF.

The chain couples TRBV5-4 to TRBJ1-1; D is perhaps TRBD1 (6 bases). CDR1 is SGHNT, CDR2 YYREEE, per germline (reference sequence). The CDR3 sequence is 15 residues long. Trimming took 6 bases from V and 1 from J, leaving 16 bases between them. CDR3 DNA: TGTGCCAGCAAAGTAGGGGGACGGCAGAACACTGAAGCTTTCTTT. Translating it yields CASKVGGRQNTEAFF. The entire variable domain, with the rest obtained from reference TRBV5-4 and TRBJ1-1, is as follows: ETGVTQSPTHLIKTRGQQVTLRCSSQSGHNTVSWYQQALGQGPQFIFQYYREEENGRGNFPPRFSGLQFPNYSSELNVNALELDDSALYLCASKVGGRQNTEAFFGQGTRLTVV.

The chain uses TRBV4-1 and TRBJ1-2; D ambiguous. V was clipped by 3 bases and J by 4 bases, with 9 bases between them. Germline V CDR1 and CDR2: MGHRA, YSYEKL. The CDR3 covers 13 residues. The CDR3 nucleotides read TGCGCCAGCAGCCACCGGCGCGGCTATGGCTACACCTTC. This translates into CASSHRRGYGYTF.